The 30 T cell receptor beta chains below all came from one sample that was sequenced in a study of cytomegalovirus exposure and HLA in healthy donors. It was with 60 Vbeta and 13 Jbeta primers that the PCR ran. Clones were sequenced by immunoSEQ multiplex PCR, and TCRdb holds only the in-frame ones, with some missing. The sample has around 150,000 clones, around 72% seen once; the top ten hold around 6.8%. The sequenced material came from PBMCs. The source is a man aged 40-49 years in good health and CMV-seropositive.

V gene TRBV2 combines with J gene TRBJ1-1; the D gene is possibly TRBD1 (5 bases). The germline V gene encodes CDR1 SNHLY and CDR2 FYNNEI. The CDR3 contains 13 residues. V lost 7 bases and J lost 1, with 10 bases in between. As DNA, the CDR3 is TGTGCCAGCAACCCGGACACGAACACTGAAGCTTTCTTT. Translating it yields CASNPDTNTEAFF. Variable domain in full (rest from reference TRBV2 and TRBJ1-1): EPEVTQTPSHQVTQMGQEVILRCVPISNHLYFYWYRQILGQKVEFLVSFYNNEISEKSEIFDDQFSVERPDGSNFTLKIRSTKLEDSAMYFCASNPDTNTEAFFGQGTRLTVV.

V and J are TRBV6-5 and TRBJ1-4, with 10 bases fitting TRBD1. This CDR3 spans 14 amino acids. J was trimmed by 7 bases and V by 6 bases; bases with no gene match: 5. CDR1 and CDR2 from the germline V gene are MNHEY and SVGAGI. This CDR3 is CASSLGQGGEKLFF. The DNA for the CDR3 is TGTGCCAGCAGCCTCGGACAGGGGGGTGAAAAACTGTTTTTT.

This clone was picked up one time. V and J are TRBV19 and TRBJ1-6, with 7 nucleotides matching TRBD1. The V gene end was trimmed by 7 bases and the J gene end by 5 bases; junction bases not matched to a gene: 5. Germline-derived CDR1 and CDR2 are LNHDA and SQIVND (reference sequence). CDR3 length: 14 residues. The CDR3 DNA reads TGTGCCAGTACAAAGGGACAGAATAATTCACCCCTCCACTTT. Residues: CASTKGQNNSPLHF.

The chain couples TRBV18 to TRBJ2-7; D gene ambiguous. Between the trimmed V and J ends, which lost 3 bases and 2 bases, there was a span of 20 bases. The CDR3 runs 17 residues. CDR1 is KGHSH, CDR2 LQKENI, per germline. The CDR3 here is CASSPSLGETKAYEQYF. CDR3 sequence (DNA): TGTGCCAGCTCACCTTCTCTAGGAGAAACCAAAGCCTACGAGCAGTACTTC.

The chain carries TRBV28 and TRBJ1-5; 7 nucleotides align to TRBD1. The CDR3 loop spans 13 amino acids. V lost 6 bases, J lost 4 bases, and 3 bases stayed unmatched. The germline gives CDR1 MDHEN, CDR2 SYDVKM. The CDR3 bases are TGTGCCAGCAGGGGGGACAGAAATCAGCCCCAGCATTTT. This translates into CASRGDRNQPQHF.

The chain couples TRBV29-1 to TRBJ2-6; 9 nucleotides align to TRBD1. The germline V gene encodes CDR1 SQVTM and CDR2 ANQGSEA. CDR3 length equals 16 residues. The V gene end was trimmed by 4 bases and the J gene end by 0 bases; junction bases not matched to a gene: 4. The CDR3 region is CSVAGQGFSGANVLTF. The CDR3 nucleotides are TGCAGCGTTGCGGGACAGGGATTCTCTGGGGCCAACGTCCTGACTTTC.

This rearrangement joins TRBV7-2 to TRBJ1-1, with 8 bases fitting TRBD1. The CDR3 length is 14 residues. CDR1 and CDR2 from the germline V gene are SGHTA and FQGNSA. V shed 5 bases and J 5 bases; nucleotides not matched to a gene: 7. CDR3 sequence: CASSHGQGGTEAFF. The CDR3 DNA follows: TGTGCCAGCAGCCACGGACAGGGCGGGACTGAAGCTTTCTTT.

J is TRBJ1-3 and V is TRBV14; possibly TRBD1 for D (5 bases). The CDR3 covers 13 residues. V was trimmed by 1 base and J by 8 bases, leaving 9 bases between them. Germline V gives CDR1 SGHDN, CDR2 FVKESK. This CDR3 reads CASSQVGPDTIYF. The CDR3 DNA is TGTGCCAGCAGCCAAGTGGGGCCGGACACCATATATTTT.

The sample holds a few counts of this clone. V gene TRBV5-6 combines with J gene TRBJ1-1, with 10 bases aligning to TRBD1. This CDR3 contains 17 residues. J gave up 3 bases and V 3 bases, and 11 bases lay outside the gene matches. Per germline, CDR1 SGHDT and CDR2 YYEEEE. The CDR3 is CASSSYPGTGVYTEAFF. CDR3 DNA sequence: TGTGCCAGCAGCTCTTACCCCGGGACAGGGGTTTACACTGAAGCTTTCTTT.

The chain recombines TRBV7-9 with TRBJ2-1, with 8 bases lining up with TRBD2. Germline assignment: CDR1 SEHNR and CDR2 FQNEAQ (reference sequence). The J segment lost 6 bases and the V segment lost 5 bases, leaving 6 bases of the junction unmatched. The CDR3 runs 14 residues. The CDR3 here is CASSLSGVGNEQFF. DNA for the CDR3: TGTGCCAGCAGCCTTAGCGGGGTGGGCAATGAGCAGTTCTTC.

This chain uses TRBV7-9 with TRBJ1-4; unclear D gene. V was pared by 1 base and J by 3 bases, with 6 bases between. This CDR3 is built from 14 residues. From germline, CDR1 is SEHNR and CDR2 FQNEAQ (reference sequence). As DNA, the CDR3 is TGTGCCAGCAGCTTAGGAGGTTCTAATGAAAAACTGTTTTTT. As protein: CASSLGGSNEKLFF.

This chain uses TRBV5-8 with TRBJ1-3; 7 bases align to TRBD1. This CDR3 is built from 15 residues. The V gene end was trimmed by 0 bases and the J gene end by 6 bases; junction bases not matched to a gene: 6. In germline, CDR1 is SGHTS, CDR2 YDEGEE. The CDR3: CASSLGQGVLNTIYF. Here the CDR3 DNA reads TGTGCCAGCAGCTTGGGACAGGGCGTCTTAAACACCATATATTTT.

CDR3 bases: TGTGCCAGCAGCCGGGACAGGGGGCACACCGGGGAGCTGTTTTTT. Translating gives CASSRDRGHTGELFF. The chain carries TRBV9 and TRBJ2-2; the match to TRBD1 covers 12 bases. There are 15 residues in the CDR3. The germline gives CDR1 SGDLS, CDR2 YYNGEE. The V and J ends lost 4 bases and 3 bases, in that order; junction bases with no gene match: 1.

The rearrangement links TRBV28 to TRBJ1-2; D gene uncertain. The CDR3 extends over 14 amino acids. CDR1 and CDR2 from the germline V gene are MDHEN and SYDVKM. Trimming pared 2 bases from V and 2 bases from J, leaving 9 bases between. The DNA of the CDR3 is TGTGCCAGCAGTTTAACAGAATCCAACTATGGCTACACCTTC. Its protein is CASSLTESNYGYTF.

J is TRBJ1-6 and V is TRBV4-1; TRBD1 aligns across 9 bases. V shed 2 bases, J shed 9 bases, and the junction held 5 bases outside the gene matches. The CDR3 is made up of 15 amino acids. Germline CDR1 MGHRA, CDR2 YSYEKL. The CDR3: CASSQTGTGSSPLHF. CDR3 DNA sequence: TGCGCCAGCAGCCAAACCGGGACAGGGTCTTCACCCCTCCACTTT.

This chain joins TRBV5-1 and TRBJ1-1, with a possible D match to TRBD1 (6 bases). Germline V gene data show CDR1 as SGHRS and CDR2 as YFSETQ. The CDR3 loop spans 16 amino acids. The V end was cut by 0 bases, the J end by 1 base, with 13 bases between. The CDR3 DNA is TGCGCCAGCAGCTTGGCAGGACAGATGACGAACACTGAAGCTTTCTTT. As protein: CASSLAGQMTNTEAFF.

The rearrangement uses TRBV5-1 and TRBJ1-6; D ambiguous. The CDR3 is made up of 16 amino acids. V was cut by 4 bases and J by 0 bases, with 11 bases left in between. Germline values: CDR1 SGHRS, CDR2 YFSETQ. The CDR3 loop reads CASSPEGSSYNSPLHF. In DNA form, the CDR3 reads TGCGCCAGCAGCCCCGAGGGTAGCTCCTATAATTCACCCCTCCACTTT. Based on the CDR3 plus reference TRBV5-1 and TRBJ1-6, the full variable domain is KAGVTQTPRYLIKTRGQQVTLSCSPISGHRSVSWYQQTPGQGLQFLFEYFSETQRNKGNFPGRFSGRQFSNSRSEMNVSTLELGDSALYLCASSPEGSSYNSPLHFGNGTRLTVT.

This clone occurred once. This chain connects TRBV10-3 to TRBJ2-7, with 8 bases that match TRBD1. After removal of 6 bases from V and 2 bases from J, the junction contained 9 bases not matched to a gene. From germline, CDR1 is ENHRY and CDR2 SYGVKD. The CDR3 loop spans 15 amino acids. The CDR3 here is CAIREDREQTYEQYF. The DNA for the CDR3 is TGTGCCATCAGGGAGGACAGGGAACAAACCTACGAGCAGTACTTC.

The chain links TRBV6-5 to TRBJ2-7; D is perhaps TRBD1 (7 bases). The ends were cut back, 2 bases at V and 7 bases at J, with 12 bases in the middle. Germline loops: CDR1 MNHEY, CDR2 SVGAGI. The CDR3 has 13 amino acids. DNA for the CDR3: TGTGCCAGCAGTTACCAACCAGGGGGGGAGCAGTACTTC. Its protein product is CASSYQPGGEQYF.

The chain links TRBV7-2 to TRBJ1-5, with D hard to call. The germline V gene encodes CDR1 SGHTA and CDR2 FQGNSA. This CDR3 has 15 amino acids. Trimming removed 2 bases at V and 8 bases at J, with 16 bases between. Here the CDR3 DNA reads TGTGCCAGCAGCTTATATGATTCCCGAGTGGAGCCCCAGCATTTT. Protein: CASSLYDSRVEPQHF.

The rearrangement joins TRBV6-5 to TRBJ1-6; 7 bases are a match to TRBD1. CDR1 and CDR2 from the germline V gene are MNHEY and SVGAGI. The V gene end was trimmed by 6 bases and the J gene end by 10 bases; junction bases not matched to a gene: 12. The CDR3 has 15 residues. The CDR3 is CASRLWGDRKSPLHF. In DNA form, the CDR3 reads TGTGCCAGCAGGCTCTGGGGGGACAGAAAGTCACCCCTCCACTTT.

This chain links TRBV14 with TRBJ2-7; TRBD1 matches 9 bases. Germline trimming cut 2 bases from V and 9 bases from J; bases unmatched to any gene: 8. This CDR3 comprises 14 residues. Germline V gene lookup returns CDR1 SGHDN and CDR2 FVKESK. The CDR3 protein is CASSQRGQGSRQYF. CDR3 nucleotides: TGTGCCAGCAGCCAAAGGGGACAGGGATCAAGGCAGTACTTC.

V and J are TRBV27 and TRBJ1-2; 12 bases match TRBD1. Germline CDR1 reads MNHEY; CDR2 reads SMNVEV (reference sequence). CDR3 size: 15 residues. V lost 2 bases, J lost 8 bases, and 6 bases stayed unmatched. CDR3 residues: CASSLRGTGGAGYTF. As DNA, the CDR3 is TGTGCCAGCAGTTTACGGGGGACAGGGGGCGCGGGCTACACCTTC.

The chain joins TRBV7-6 to TRBJ2-6, with TRBD1 matching 9 bases. This CDR3 spans 19 amino acids. Germline CDR1 and CDR2: SGHVS and FNYEAQ. Germline trimming cut 1 base from V and 1 base from J; bases unmatched to any gene: 8. CDR3 loop: CASSLVASGQGSGANVLTF. The CDR3, as DNA: TGTGCCAGCAGCTTAGTGGCCTCCGGACAGGGGTCTGGGGCCAACGTCCTGACTTTC. The full variable domain, completed using reference TRBV7-6 and TRBJ2-6, is GAGVSQSPRYKVTKRGQDVALRCDPISGHVSLYWYRQALGQGPEFLTYFNYEAQQDKSGLPNDRFSAERPEGSISTLTIQRTEQRDSAMYRCASSLVASGQGSGANVLTFGAGSRLTVL.

The V call is TRBV27, the J call TRBJ2-3; 13 bases are a match to TRBD2. V lost 6 bases, J lost 4 bases, and 4 bases stayed unmatched. Germline CDR1 reads MNHEY; CDR2 reads SMNVEV (reference sequence). This CDR3 has 15 residues. The CDR3 region has the DNA TGTGCCAGCAGCCTAGGGACTAGCGGGGCAGATACGCAGTATTTT. Translating gives CASSLGTSGADTQYF.

The chain uses TRBV7-2 and TRBJ2-1; weak D call: TRBD2 (5 bases). The CDR3 covers 15 residues. Looked up from germline, CDR1 is SGHTA and CDR2 is FQGNSA. Trimming stripped 4 bases from V and 7 bases from J, with 17 bases between. CDR3 amino acids: CASSSLLAPGNEQFF. DNA of the CDR3: TGTGCCAGCAGCTCACTTCTTGCGCCGGGAAATGAGCAGTTCTTC.

Comment on this clone: A junction boundary mismatches the germline segment, possibly from a read error. The rearrangement joins TRBV7-7 to TRBJ2-2; possibly TRBD2 for D (6 bases). The CDR3 sequence is 14 residues long. Germline CDR1 is SSHAT and CDR2 is FNYEAQ (reference sequence). The DNA for the CDR3 is TGTGCTAGCAGCTTCGCAGGGAGGTCCGGGGAGCTGTTTTTT. It encodes CASSFAGRSGELFF.

As regards this clone: This specimen includes other DNA sequences encoding the same CDR3. The chain employs TRBV5-6 and TRBJ2-7; 7 nucleotides line up with TRBD2. This CDR3 contains 13 residues. V shed 4 bases, J shed 1 base, and the junction held 2 bases outside the gene matches. Germline lookup yields CDR1 SGHDT and CDR2 YYEEEE. CDR3 sequence (DNA): TGTGCCAGCAGCCCGGGAGGTTCCTACGAGCAGTACTTC. This codes for CASSPGGSYEQYF.

This chain joins TRBV2 and TRBJ1-2; no clear D. The CDR3 extends over 13 amino acids. From germline, CDR1 is SNHLY and CDR2 FYNNEI. Trimming stripped 2 bases from V and 2 bases from J, with 6 bases between. The CDR3 coding sequence is TGTGCCAGCAGTGAAAACACAAACTATGGCTACACCTTC. Its protein is CASSENTNYGYTF.

The V call is TRBV6-1, the J call TRBJ1-1; D is unresolved. The CDR3 is 15 residues long. Germline-derived CDR1 and CDR2 are MNHNS and SASEGT. The V gene lost 1 base and the J gene lost 0 bases, with 9 bases spanning the gap. As DNA, the CDR3 is TGTGCCAGCAGTGAAGGTTCAGGCTTGAACACTGAAGCTTTCTTT. Encoded protein: CASSEGSGLNTEAFF.